The 15 T cell receptor beta chains presented below share a single source sample, sequenced in a study of cytomegalovirus exposure and HLA in healthy donors (dated by TCRdb to the late 2010s). Library construction relied on the immunoSEQ multiplex PCR assay. For the multiplex PCR, a mixture combining 60 forward primers for TCR Vbeta segments and 13 reverse primers for TCR Jbeta segments was used. TCRdb carries this immuneACCESS record with in-frame sequences only. Its versions omit some clonotypes, under half of them owing to an unresolved V gene in the studies checked, with the rest unexplained. Counted in this sample were roughly 250,000 clones; roughly 86% of them appeared once. The ten largest clones capture 1.5% to 2.5% of the sample. Material for sequencing was PBMCs. These TCRs come from a woman in her thirties or forties in good health and CMV-seropositive.

The chain combines TRBV13 with TRBJ1-4; D gene ambiguous. This CDR3 contains 14 residues. The V end was cut by 0 bases, the J end by 4 bases, with 6 bases between. The germline V gene encodes CDR1 PRHDT and CDR2 FYEKMQ (reference sequence). The chain's CDR3 is CASSLGGVNEKLFF. The CDR3 DNA reads TGTGCCAGCAGCTTAGGCGGAGTTAATGAAAAACTGTTTTTT.

The chain joins TRBV7-9 to TRBJ1-1; 9 bases are a match to TRBD1. Germline loops: CDR1 SEHNR, CDR2 FQNEAQ (reference sequence). This CDR3 has 14 amino acids. Unmatched junction bases numbered 7, after V lost 3 bases and J lost 8 bases. CDR3 protein: CASSLGQGMEEAFF. CDR3 DNA: TGTGCCAGCAGCTTGGGACAGGGAATGGAGGAAGCTTTCTTT. The full variable domain, with the rest looked up from reference TRBV7-9 and TRBJ1-1, is DTGVSQNPRHKITKRGQNVTFRCDPISEHNRLYWYRQTLGQGPEFLTYFQNEAQLEKSRLLSDRFSAERPKGSFSTLEIQRTEQGDSAMYLCASSLGQGMEEAFFGQGTRLTVV.

This clone has more than one count but fewer than ten. The same CDR3 also results from other DNA sequences found in this sample. The rearrangement joins TRBV28 to TRBJ2-7, with 7 bases lining up with TRBD1. The CDR3 has 13 amino acids. The V segment lost 6 bases and the J segment 2 bases; nucleotides outside the gene matches: 4. Germline CDR1 reads MDHEN; CDR2 reads SYDVKM. The CDR3 coding sequence is TGTGCCAGCAGCTCGGGACAGACCTACGAGCAGTACTTC. Protein product: CASSSGQTYEQYF.

The chain links TRBV4-2 to TRBJ1-5; 10 bases align to TRBD1. Unmatched junction bases numbered 13, after V lost 0 bases and J lost 2 bases. Germline CDR1 LGHNA, CDR2 YNFKEQ. The CDR3 has 20 amino acids. The CDR3 DNA reads as TGTGCCAGCAGCCAAGATGGGTGGACAGGGGGGTACGGGGGCAATCAGCCCCAGCATTTT. Its protein product is CASSQDGWTGGYGGNQPQHF.

This rearrangement joins TRBV19 to TRBJ1-2, with 8 nucleotides matching TRBD1. The ends lost 7 bases at V and 4 bases at J; junction bases unmatched: 8. The CDR3 consists of 14 residues. Looked up from germline, CDR1 is LNHDA and CDR2 is SQIVND (reference sequence). The CDR3 bases are TGTGCCAGTACCCCAGGACAGGGTTTCTATGGCTACACCTTC. It yields the protein CASTPGQGFYGYTF.

The J gene is TRBJ1-1, the V gene TRBV5-1, with 8 bases matching TRBD1. The CDR3 length is 14 residues. Germline CDR1 SGHRS, CDR2 YFSETQ. J was trimmed by 3 bases and V by 4 bases; bases with no gene match: 5. In DNA, the CDR3 is TGCGCCAGCAGCCTGACAGGGGAACACACTGAAGCTTTCTTT. Translating gives CASSLTGEHTEAFF.

The genes are TRBV10-3 and TRBJ2-2; 7 nucleotides agree with TRBD1. CDR3 length: 14 residues. V shed 10 bases, J shed 0 bases, and the junction held 5 bases outside the gene matches. Germline CDR1 is ENHRY and CDR2 is SYGVKD. In DNA, the CDR3 is TGTGCCACCCACGGGACAGCGAACACCGGGGAGCTGTTTTTT. Residues: CATHGTANTGELFF.

This clone was picked up a small number of times. The rearrangement joins TRBV27 to TRBJ1-6; the D gene is possibly TRBD1 (5 bases). The CDR3 spans 13 residues. Trimming cost V 5 bases and J 9 bases, with 11 bases left between them. Germline V gene data show CDR1 as MNHEY and CDR2 as SMNVEV (reference sequence). CDR3 nucleotides: TGTGCCAGCAGTACAGGATGGAGTTCACCCCTCCACTTT. It specifies CASSTGWSSPLHF.

The CDR3, as DNA: TGTGCCATCAGCAGGGGATCTGGAAACACCATATATTTT. Translated: CAISRGSGNTIYF. This chain links TRBV10-3 with TRBJ1-3, with D possibly being TRBD1 (6 bases). V lost 6 bases and J lost 1, with 7 bases in between. Per the germline V gene, CDR1 is ENHRY and CDR2 is SYGVKD. This CDR3 comprises 13 residues.

The V call is TRBV19, the J call TRBJ1-5; 7 bases agree with TRBD1. The CDR3 runs 15 residues. Looked up from germline, CDR1 is LNHDA and CDR2 is SQIVND (reference sequence). V was clipped by 6 bases and J by 4 bases; unmatched bases: 9. This CDR3 is CASRLRGILNQPQHF. CDR3 nucleotide sequence: TGTGCCAGTAGACTCAGGGGGATCTTGAATCAGCCCCAGCATTTT.

This clone occurred once. The chain carries TRBV7-2 and TRBJ2-3, with D possibly matching TRBD2 (6 bases). The CDR3 is made up of 15 amino acids. Germline lookup yields CDR1 SGHTA and CDR2 FQGNSA. V lost 3 bases to trimming and J lost 2 bases, with 12 bases between them. Here the CDR3 DNA reads TGTGCCAGCAGCTTGTCGGACTACTACACAGATACGCAGTATTTT. Protein: CASSLSDYYTDTQYF.

This clone has just a few counts. The genes are TRBV27 and TRBJ1-5; TRBD1 is a possible D gene (5 bases). V lost 3 bases, J lost 3 bases, and 9 bases lay in between. Germline V gene data show CDR1 as MNHEY and CDR2 as SMNVEV (reference sequence). The CDR3 loop spans 14 amino acids. The CDR3 DNA sequence: TGTGCCAGCAGTTTTGGGGGGTACAATCAGCCCCAGCATTTT. This sequence encodes CASSFGGYNQPQHF.

CDR3 coding DNA: TGTGCCAGCAGCTTAGGGCTGGCGGGTGGGGATACGCAGTATTTT. This translates into CASSLGLAGGDTQYF. V and J are TRBV7-9 and TRBJ2-3; D is possibly TRBD2 (5 bases). The CDR3 covers 15 residues. V shed 1 base and J shed 6 bases, with 14 bases lying between them. Germline CDR1 is SEHNR and CDR2 is FQNEAQ (reference sequence).

The sample holds a few counts of this clone. The chain links TRBV30 to TRBJ1-2; D uncertain. Germline V CDR1 and CDR2: GTSNPN, SVGIG (reference sequence). This CDR3 comprises 14 residues. V dropped 0 bases and J dropped 4 bases, with 12 bases sitting between them. The DNA of the CDR3 is TGTGCCTGGAGTGTATCGGAGGGAATCTATGGCTACACCTTC. Protein product: CAWSVSEGIYGYTF.

V is TRBV28 and J is TRBJ1-1; D remains ambiguous. Germline values: CDR1 MDHEN, CDR2 SYDVKM. CDR3 size: 11 residues. V dropped 5 bases and J dropped 8 bases, with 9 bases sitting between them. The CDR3 sequence is CASSTPQEAFF. The CDR3 DNA is TGTGCCAGCAGTACGCCCCAGGAAGCTTTCTTT.